The 5 T cell receptor beta chains given below trace back to one sample, sequenced in a study of T-cell reconstitution after alpha-beta-depleted transplantation in children. A library of TCRbeta sequences, prepared with unique molecular identifiers, was generated. TCRdb redid the calling of the PCR reads with MiXCR, one entry per CDR3 protein. There are fewer than 550,000 distinct CDR3 sequences in the sample; about a tenth occur only once, and about 5% lies in the top ten. Sequences were derived from PBMCs from the stem cell graft donor, sampled from the stem cell graft. The source of these receptors is a human donor who donated a stem cell graft to a child with acute myeloid leukemia.

This chain uses TRBV10-2 with TRBJ2-5, with D perhaps TRBD2 (6 bases). V was shortened by 4 bases and J by 1 base, with 7 bases between the two germline ends. CDR1 is WSHSY and CDR2 is SAAADI in the germline V gene. The CDR3 loop spans 13 amino acids. This chain's CDR3 is CASSGDFQETQYF. The CDR3 DNA reads TGCGCCAGCAGTGGGGACTTCCAAGAGACCCAGTACTTC.

This chain uses TRBV20-1 with TRBJ2-5; D is undetermined. V was pared by 6 bases and J by 5 bases, with 19 bases between. Germline CDR1 reads DFQATT; CDR2 reads SNEGSKA (reference sequence). The CDR3 is 14 amino acids. CDR3: CSAVTRVEGETQYF. The CDR3 region has the DNA TGCAGTGCAGTTACTCGCGTCGAAGGGGAGACCCAGTACTTC.

In its sample, this clonotype was seen many times. V gene TRBV28 combines with J gene TRBJ2-3, with D perhaps TRBD2 (5 bases). The ends were cut back, 7 bases at V and 0 bases at J, with 11 bases in the middle. CDR3 size: 14 residues. Germline CDR1 MDHEN, CDR2 SYDVKM. For the CDR3, the DNA is TGTGCCAGCACCGAACTAGGAAGCACAGATACGCAGTATTTT. Its protein is CASTELGSTDTQYF.

CDR3: CASSFRDLPGLAGIGEFF. In nucleotides, the CDR3 is TGTGCCAGCAGCTTTCGAGACTTGCCGGGACTAGCGGGGATCGGGGAGTTCTTC. The chain has TRBV11-2 and TRBJ2-1; 13 bases are a match to TRBD2. Per germline, CDR1 SGHAT and CDR2 FQNNGV. This CDR3 comprises 18 residues. V was pared by 3 bases and J by 14 bases, with 19 bases of the junction left unmatched.

This clonotype appeared many times. The chain is built from TRBV29-1 and TRBJ1-1; the D is unclear. This CDR3 contains 12 residues. The V gene's germline CDR1 is SQVTM and CDR2 ANQGSEA. V dropped 6 bases and J dropped 1 base, with 9 bases sitting between them. As DNA, the CDR3 is TGCAGCGTGGGTGCTGCGAACACTGAAGCTTTCTTT. It specifies CSVGAANTEAFF.